This T cell receptor beta chain emerged from a study of Graves' ophthalmopathy and Graves' hyperthyroidism. At least ten counts were recorded for this clonotype. Amplified TCR beta CDR3 regions were obtained using RNA transcripts as template. First-round RT-PCR used HTBI primers; second-round multiplex PCR followed. From the multiplex PCR reads, TCRdb called clonotypes with MiXCR, one entry per CDR3 protein. The sample holds around 1,000,000 distinct CDR3 sequences, about two fifths seen once. Sequenced material: peripheral blood or thyroid tissue (not recorded which). The sequence came from an adult man with Graves' hyperthyroidism.

The CDR3 loop reads CASSLPGTRYEQYF. For the CDR3, the DNA is TGCGCCAGCAGCCTACCCGGGACGCGCTACGAGCAGTACTTC. The chain couples TRBV4-1 to TRBJ2-7; D possibly uses TRBD1 or TRBD2 (5 bases each). Between the trimmed V and J ends, which lost 4 bases and 3 bases, there was a span of 13 bases. The germline CDR1 and CDR2 sequences are MGHRA and YSYEKL. This CDR3 contains 14 residues.